One and the same sample provided the 26 T cell receptor beta chains below, sequenced in a study of human T cells and chemical hapten exposure. This sample's time point: patch test 1, 2 weeks after DPC sensitization. This sample's treatment: therapeutic diphenylcyclopropenone sensitization with weekly scalp DPC. TCRdb itself ran the RACE reads through MiXCR, one entry per CDR3 protein. Among 350,000 or so distinct CDR3 sequences listed, around 7% were seen once. Sequences were derived from whole blood, sampled in connection with sensitization to the hapten diphenylcyclopropenone (DPC). The receptors were gathered from a woman between 18 and 30 years old with alopecia areata. Some clones in this sample may be carry-over from other donors' samples.

This clonotype was detected a few times. This chain links TRBV3-1 with TRBJ1-3, with no clear D. The CDR3 contains 15 residues. Germline CDR1 reads LGHDT; CDR2 reads YNNKEL (reference sequence). The V and J ends lost 2 bases and 0 bases respectively, with 8 bases between them. CDR3 residues: CASSQFLVSGNTIYF. For the CDR3, the DNA is TGTGCCAGCAGCCAATTTCTCGTCTCTGGAAACACCATATATTTT.

This clonotype has only a few counts. The chain recombines TRBV3-1 with TRBJ2-7; D is uncertain. V was cut by 0 bases and J by 7 bases, with 10 bases left in between. CDR1 and CDR2 from the germline V gene are LGHDT and YNNKEL (reference sequence). This CDR3 has 13 residues. CDR3 amino acids: CASSQDIRAEQYF. The CDR3 coding sequence is TGTGCCAGCAGCCAAGACATCCGAGCGGAGCAGTACTTC.

This clonotype has only one observation. This chain joins TRBV11-3 and TRBJ2-1; a possible D gene is TRBD2 (7 bases). Germline V CDR1 and CDR2: SGHNT, YENEEA. The V end was cut by 5 bases, the J end by 4 bases, with 15 bases between. The CDR3 sequence is 15 residues long. The CDR3 sequence is CASSRKGEGYNEQFF. CDR3 in DNA: TGTGCCAGCAGCCGGAAGGGGGAGGGATACAATGAGCAGTTCTTC.

This clonotype was seen repeatedly, ten times or more. J is TRBJ2-1 and V is TRBV12-3 or TRBV12-4; D possibly matches TRBD1 or TRBD2 (5 bases each). The CDR3 length is 16 residues. V was trimmed by 5 bases and J by 5 bases, leaving 19 bases between them. The CDR3 region is CASSPPFGAAHNEQFF. The CDR3 DNA follows: TGTGCCAGCAGTCCTCCTTTCGGGGCGGCCCACAATGAGCAGTTCTTC.

The chain has TRBV25-1 and TRBJ1-3; D unresolved. The CDR3 length is 12 residues. Germline CDR1 reads MGHDK; CDR2 reads SYGVNS. Between the trimmed V and J ends, which lost 10 bases and 2 bases, there was a span of 9 bases. The chain's CDR3 is CATSVPGNTIYF. DNA of the CDR3: TGTGCCACTTCGGTCCCTGGAAACACCATATATTTT.

Many counts were recorded for this clonotype. This chain links TRBV10-3 with TRBJ2-5; D is perhaps TRBD1 (5 bases). This CDR3 comprises 13 residues. Germline V lookup: CDR1 ENHRY, CDR2 SYGVKD. V was clipped by 4 bases and J by 3 bases, with 9 bases between them. CDR3 amino acids: CAISVAGKETQYF. CDR3 DNA sequence: TGTGCCATCAGTGTAGCAGGGAAAGAGACCCAGTACTTC.

There are many counts of this clonotype. The chain has TRBV28 and TRBJ2-3; TRBD1 matches 12 bases. The V gene's germline CDR1 is MDHEN and CDR2 SYDVKM. The CDR3 loop spans 17 amino acids. Trimming removed 5 bases from V and 0 bases from J; junction bases left unmatched: 6. The CDR3 sequence is CASSPQGQGASTDTQYF. The CDR3 DNA follows: TGTGCCAGCAGTCCCCAGGGACAGGGGGCTAGCACAGATACGCAGTATTTT.

This clonotype was recorded many times. The chain links TRBV5-8 to TRBJ2-2; no clear D gene. Germline CDR1 SGHTS, CDR2 YDEGEE. The V gene lost 2 bases and the J gene lost 7 bases, with 6 bases spanning the gap. The CDR3 length is 12 residues. CDR3 region: CASSFGHGELFF. The CDR3 region has the DNA TGTGCCAGCAGCTTTGGTCACGGGGAGCTGTTTTTT.

In its sample, this clonotype was seen many times. The CDR3 spells CASSQDLRQGAYNEQFF. In nucleotides, the CDR3 is TGCGCCAGCAGCCAAGATCTGAGACAGGGGGCGTACAATGAGCAGTTCTTC. V gene TRBV4-1 combines with J gene TRBJ2-1; 10 bases align to TRBD1. The V gene end was trimmed by 0 bases and the J gene end by 4 bases; junction bases not matched to a gene: 6. Looked up from germline, CDR1 is MGHRA and CDR2 is YSYEKL. This CDR3 has 17 amino acids.

The CDR3 nucleotides are TGTGCCAGCACAGATACAGGGGTACCCTACGAGCAGTACTTC. Residues: CASTDTGVPYEQYF. The genes are TRBV6-6 and TRBJ2-7, with TRBD1 matching 7 bases. Germline CDR1 reads MNHNY; CDR2 reads SVGAGI (reference sequence). With V trimmed by 7 bases and J by 2 bases, 8 bases remained unmatched. The CDR3 contains 14 residues.

The J gene is TRBJ1-5, the V gene TRBV7-2; D gene ambiguous. Trimming left V 5 bases short and J 0 bases short, with 8 bases between. CDR1 SGHTA and CDR2 FQGNSA come from the germline V gene. CDR3 size: 14 residues. CDR3 sequence: CASSPSSSNQPQHF. In DNA, the CDR3 is TGTGCCAGCAGCCCCAGTAGTAGCAATCAGCCCCAGCATTTT.

CDR3 DNA sequence: TGTGCCAGCAGCTGGGGGGCAACTAATGAAAAACTGTTTTTT. This gives the protein CASSWGATNEKLFF. The chain employs TRBV7-2 and TRBJ1-4; TRBD1 might be the D (5 bases). The CDR3 is 14 amino acids. Deletions cut 4 bases from V and 0 bases from J, with 6 bases between. The germline V gene has CDR1 SGHTA and CDR2 FQGNSA.

In its sample, this clonotype was seen a few times. This chain links TRBV27 with TRBJ2-3; D uncertain. V lost 4 bases and J 5 bases, leaving 13 bases between the germline ends. CDR3 length: 14 amino acids. CDR1 MNHEY and CDR2 SMNVEV come from the germline V gene (reference sequence). This CDR3 is CASSSRGPRDTQYF. As DNA, the CDR3 is TGTGCCAGCAGTTCCCGCGGCCCCCGAGATACGCAGTATTTT.

This clonotype occurred many times. The V gene is TRBV4-3, the J gene TRBJ1-5; D gene unclear. V was clipped by 0 bases and J by 11 bases, with 11 bases between them. CDR3 size: 13 residues. Per the germline V gene, CDR1 is LGHNA and CDR2 is YSLEER. The CDR3 nucleotides read TGCGCCAGCAGCCAAGAACCCGAGGCTTCCCAGCATTTT. Protein product: CASSQEPEASQHF.

This clonotype was seen repeatedly, ten times or more. V is TRBV6-2 or TRBV6-3 and J is TRBJ1-1, with 7 positions matching TRBD1. J was trimmed by 5 bases and V by 6 bases; bases with no gene match: 6. The CDR3 contains 13 residues. Germline V gives CDR1 MNHEY, CDR2 SVGEGT. In DNA form, the CDR3 reads TGTGCCAGCAGGAACAGGGGAATAACTGAAGCTTTCTTT. This gives the protein CASRNRGITEAFF.

This clonotype has ten or more counts. The rearrangement links TRBV7-9 to TRBJ2-7; D gene ambiguous. Trimming shortened V by 0 bases and J by 2 bases, and 11 bases separated the two germline ends. This CDR3 is 15 amino acids long. Germline CDR1 SEHNR, CDR2 FQNEAQ (reference sequence). CDR3 sequence (DNA): TGTGCCAGCAGCTTAGCGCTAAGAGACCCCTACGAGCAGTACTTC. This encodes CASSLALRDPYEQYF.

The rearrangement links TRBV9 to TRBJ2-5; 9 nucleotides match TRBD1. The CDR3 consists of 16 residues. With V trimmed by 5 bases and J by 4 bases, 12 bases remained unmatched. Germline V gene data show CDR1 as SGDLS and CDR2 as YYNGEE. The CDR3 DNA reads as TGTGCCAGCAGTCGCCCACAGGGGGCCGGGGTAGAGACCCAGTACTTC. Protein sequence: CASSRPQGAGVETQYF. The full variable domain, rest sourced from reference TRBV9 and TRBJ2-5, is DSGVTQTPKHLITATGQRVTLRCSPRSGDLSVYWYQQSLDQGLQFLIQYYNGEERAKGNILERFSAQQFPDLHSELNLSSLELGDSALYFCASSRPQGAGVETQYFGPGTRLLVL.

This rearrangement joins TRBV5-1 to TRBJ2-3; D ambiguous. The CDR3 length is 15 residues. V gave up 0 bases and J gave up 2 bases, with 10 bases separating them. Germline V gene lookup returns CDR1 SGHRS and CDR2 YFSETQ. CDR3 in amino acids: CASSLGASNTDTQYF. As DNA, the CDR3 is TGCGCCAGCAGCTTGGGGGCTTCTAACACAGATACGCAGTATTTT.

This clonotype was seen ten or more times. This chain connects TRBV6-5 to TRBJ2-7, with TRBD2 identical over 7 bases. Germline V gene lookup returns CDR1 MNHEY and CDR2 SVGAGI. J was trimmed by 2 bases and V by 2 bases; bases with no gene match: 3. The CDR3 sequence is 14 residues long. CDR3 in DNA: TGTGCCAGCAGTTACAACGGGGGGACCTACGAGCAGTACTTC. Translating gives CASSYNGGTYEQYF.

The chain combines TRBV20-1 with TRBJ2-3; D possibly corresponds to TRBD2 (5 bases). The CDR3 is 15 amino acids. The V end was cut by 0 bases, the J end by 3 bases, with 13 bases between. The germline CDR1 and CDR2 sequences are DFQATT and SNEGSKA (reference sequence). CDR3 region: CSARDIGLATDTQYF. CDR3 bases: TGCAGTGCTAGAGACATAGGGCTAGCTACAGATACGCAGTATTTT.

In its sample, this clonotype was seen many times. The chain employs TRBV6-1 and TRBJ2-7; the D call may be TRBD1 or TRBD2 (5 bases each). CDR1 is MNHNS and CDR2 is SASEGT in the germline V gene. Trimming left V 3 bases short and J 7 bases short, with 13 bases between. CDR3 length: 13 amino acids. CDR3: CASSEKGEHEQYF. CDR3 DNA sequence: TGTGCCAGCAGTGAGAAAGGGGAGCATGAGCAGTACTTC.

This chain uses TRBV28 with TRBJ1-6; 9 bases are a match to TRBD1. The J segment lost 6 bases and the V segment lost 6 bases, leaving 6 bases of the junction unmatched. Germline V CDR1 and CDR2: MDHEN, SYDVKM. The CDR3 has 15 residues. CDR3: CASSPRGQGNSPLHF. The CDR3 DNA reads as TGTGCCAGCAGCCCCCGGGGACAGGGTAATTCACCCCTCCACTTT.

This clonotype was counted ten times or more. V and J are TRBV12-3 or TRBV12-4 and TRBJ2-5; D is undetermined. V gave up 3 bases and J gave up 1 base, with 9 bases separating them. CDR3 length: 14 residues. Here the CDR3 reads CASSLGGVQETQYF. The CDR3 region has the DNA TGTGCCAGCAGTTTGGGCGGAGTCCAAGAGACCCAGTACTTC.

CDR3 loop: CASSLVQATGELFF. In DNA, the CDR3 is TGCGCCAGCAGCTTGGTACAGGCCACCGGGGAGCTGTTTTTT. This chain links TRBV5-1 with TRBJ2-2, with D possibly being TRBD1 (5 bases). V was trimmed by 0 bases and J by 4 bases, leaving 7 bases between them. Germline CDR1 SGHRS, CDR2 YFSETQ. The CDR3 extends over 14 amino acids.

This clonotype occurred a few times. The V gene is TRBV11-2, the J gene TRBJ1-1, with a weak D call TRBD1 (5 bases). Germline CDR1 is SGHAT and CDR2 is FQNNGV. The CDR3 covers 12 residues. V was pared by 1 base and J by 8 bases, with 8 bases between. The CDR3 protein is CASSLVAGEAFF. The CDR3 DNA is TGTGCCAGCAGCTTAGTCGCAGGGGAAGCTTTCTTT.

This clonotype was seen many times. V and J are TRBV5-1 and TRBJ1-2; D is uncertain. Deletions cut 0 bases from V and 7 bases from J, with 10 bases between. CDR1 and CDR2 (germline): SGHRS, YFSETQ. The CDR3 contains 13 residues. The CDR3 spells CASSLAREGGYTF. The CDR3 DNA reads TGCGCCAGCAGCTTGGCTAGGGAAGGTGGCTACACCTTC.